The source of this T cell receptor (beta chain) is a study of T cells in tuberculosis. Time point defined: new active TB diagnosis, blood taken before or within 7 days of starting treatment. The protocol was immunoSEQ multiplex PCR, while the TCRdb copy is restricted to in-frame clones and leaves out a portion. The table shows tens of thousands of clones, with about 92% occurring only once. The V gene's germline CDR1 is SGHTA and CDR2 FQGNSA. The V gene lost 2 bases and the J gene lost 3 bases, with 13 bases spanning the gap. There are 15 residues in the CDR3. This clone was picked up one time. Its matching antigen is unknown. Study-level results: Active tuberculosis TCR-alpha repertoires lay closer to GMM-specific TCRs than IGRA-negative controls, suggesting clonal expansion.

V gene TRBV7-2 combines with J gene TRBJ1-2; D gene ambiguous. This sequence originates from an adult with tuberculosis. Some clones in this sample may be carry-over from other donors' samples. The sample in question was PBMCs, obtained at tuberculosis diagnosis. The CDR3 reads CASSLSVSDYYGYTF. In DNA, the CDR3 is TGTGCCAGCAGCTTAAGCGTGTCAGACTACTATGGCTACACCTTC.